This T cell receptor (beta chain) was recovered during a study of blood T cell repertoires in COVID-19 (dated by TCRdb to 2018 to 2020). Regarding the complete study: The collaborator samples originated in the United States, Italy and Spain and spanned the acute and convalescent phases of COVID-19. The material from the prospective study consisted of cDNA or gDNA derived from T cells, B-cell-depleted T cells, or PBMCs. A freely available public database, intended as a resource for researchers studying the immune response to SARS-CoV-2, is where the repertoires were released. Sample metadata almost always included a de-identified subject ID, COVID-19 status, age in years and sex. Samples were obtained from the ongoing ImmuneRACE study (first 160 participants) and from 1,000 to 1,500 subjects provided by 6 global collaborators. Where available, HLA class I and class II types were taken from metadata supplied by the sample provider and were not determined by assay-based typing. Deeply sampled blood TCRbeta repertoires from subjects exposed to, actively infected with, or recovered from COVID-19 were included in the dataset. The study at large found these results: The amount of clinical and demographic metadata varied by source and participant and was provided uncurated.

The CDR3 runs 12 amino acids, cysteine and phenylalanine included. This entry keeps only the CDR3 DNA: 36 bases, framed from base 1. The junction shows trimming of 2 bases on V and 4 bases on J, plus 5 bases between the germline ends. The germline V gene encodes CDR1 KGHSH and CDR2 LQKENI. This clone was observed once. Its recognized antigen is unknown. Nothing much larger sits one base from this clone, and base qualities are not available. This sample also contains other DNA sequences that code for the same CDR3. A second Seattle source provided samples from volunteer blood donors who had recovered from COVID-19. Collaborating institutions collected whole blood in K2EDTA tubes following their own protocols. For TCRbeta analysis, collaborators shipped samples in one of three forms: frozen whole blood, isolated PBMCs, or DNA extracted from either of those sample types. TCRbeta CDR3 regions were amplified from genomic DNA by means of the immunoSEQ Assay, a bias-controlled multiplex PCR. The source study handled its data this way. Within the assay, amplification of reference gene primers was used to estimate how many nucleated cells each sample contained. To quantify the absolute abundance of each unique TCRbeta CDR3 rearrangement, sequence reads were collapsed and filtered. For each sample, productive Simpson clonality was calculated as the square root of Simpson's diversity index over productive rearrangements. Imported from immuneACCESS, the table was reduced by TCRdb to in-frame sequences with V and J called. These copies leave out some clones; in studies compared against another copy, an unresolved V gene accounts for under half, and the cause of the remainder is not known. V and J calls and clone size come straight from that table; D and trimming were deduced from the DNA. The table for this sample lists around 260,000 clones; 75% to 90% of them were counted only once. Of the sample, approximately 1.4% falls within the top ten clones.

This sequence originates from a woman between 35 and 50 years old who had recovered from COVID-19. Rearrangement joined TRBV18 to TRBJ2-5; TRBD2 might be the D gene, on 5 matching bases. The material sequenced was peripheral blood. In nucleotide form, the sequence is TGTGCCAGCTCACCAAGCGGAGAGACCCAGTACTTC. Its protein is CASSPSGETQYF. The full variable domain, completed from the reference TRBV18 and TRBJ2-5 proteins outside the CDR3, reads NAGVMQNPRHLVRRRGQEARLRCSPMKGHSHVYWYRQLPEEGLKFMVYLQKENIIDESGMPKERFSAEFPKEGPSILRIQQVVRGDSAAYFCASSPSGETQYFGPGTRLLVL.